Listed below are T cell receptor beta chains from one sample, sequenced in a study of technical replicates of blood from a handful of donors. Profiled with immunoSEQ multiplex PCR; TCRdb holds only in-frame clones, not every one. The data contain around 72,000 clones, less than 99% of them singletons. The sample was T cells isolated from PBMCs. These receptors originate from a human donor in good health. The CDR3 runs from the conserved cysteine through the conserved F or W. Fields, in order: V gene, D gene, J gene, clone size, CDR3 protein, CDR3 DNA. D genes are given only for firm matches. Expanded clones are given a class, and other clones once, few, many or no size at all.

v_call: TRBV5-1
d_call: .
j_call: TRBJ2-7
clone_size: .
cdr3_aa: CASSLEPGQDSYEQYF
cdr3_nt: TGCGCCAGCAGCTTGGAACCGGGACAAGACTCCTACGAGCAGTACTTC

v_call: TRBV5-6
d_call: .
j_call: TRBJ2-5
clone_size: once
cdr3_aa: CASSRWEGGWQETQYF
cdr3_nt: TGTGCCAGCAGCCGGTGGGAGGGGGGGTGGCAAGAGACCCAGTACTTC

v_call: TRBV15
d_call: TRBD1
j_call: TRBJ1-5
clone_size: .
cdr3_aa: CATSRSQGASWIGNQPQHF
cdr3_nt: TGTGCCACCAGCAGATCGCAGGGGGCATCTTGGATTGGCAATCAGCCCCAGCATTTT

v_call: TRBV11-2
d_call: .
j_call: TRBJ2-7
clone_size: .
cdr3_aa: CASSLQGPYEQYF
cdr3_nt: TGTGCCAGCAGCTTACAGGGGCCCTACGAGCAGTACTTC

v_call: TRBV5-1
d_call: .
j_call: TRBJ2-5
clone_size: .
cdr3_aa: CASSLVTSQRGYQETQYF
cdr3_nt: TGCGCCAGCAGCTTGGTGACTAGCCAAAGGGGGTACCAAGAGACCCAGTACTTC

v_call: TRBV2
d_call: .
j_call: TRBJ2-6
clone_size: .
cdr3_aa: CASSEGGFRDEGANVLTF
cdr3_nt: TGTGCCAGCAGTGAAGGGGGCTTTAGGGATGAGGGGGCCAACGTCCTGACTTTC

v_call: TRBV10-3
d_call: .
j_call: TRBJ2-6
clone_size: .
cdr3_aa: CAISLSGANVLTF
cdr3_nt: TGTGCCATCAGCCTCTCTGGGGCCAACGTCCTGACTTTC

v_call: TRBV19
d_call: TRBD1
j_call: TRBJ1-5
clone_size: .
cdr3_aa: CASSIPGQEYYSNQPQHF
cdr3_nt: TGTGCCAGTAGTATTCCGGGACAGGAGTACTATAGCAATCAGCCCCAGCATTTT

v_call: TRBV9
d_call: .
j_call: TRBJ2-1
clone_size: .
cdr3_aa: CASSASGLSYNEQFF
cdr3_nt: TGTGCCAGCAGTGCCAGCGGGCTATCCTACAATGAGCAGTTCTTC

v_call: TRBV4-1
d_call: .
j_call: TRBJ2-7
clone_size: .
cdr3_aa: CASSQEERGSYEQYF
cdr3_nt: TGCGCCAGCAGCCAAGAGGAACGGGGCTCCTACGAGCAGTACTTC

v_call: TRBV27
d_call: .
j_call: TRBJ2-7
clone_size: .
cdr3_aa: CASSFSRQYSYEQYF
cdr3_nt: TGTGCCAGCAGTTTCTCCCGCCAGTACTCCTACGAGCAGTACTTC

v_call: TRBV19
d_call: .
j_call: TRBJ1-5
clone_size: .
cdr3_aa: CASSNDRDQPQHF
cdr3_nt: TGTGCCAGTAGTAATGACAGAGATCAGCCCCAGCATTTT

v_call: TRBV6-5
d_call: TRBD1
j_call: TRBJ1-5
clone_size: .
cdr3_aa: CASSRDSYQPQHF
cdr3_nt: TGTGCCAGCAGTCGGGACAGCTATCAGCCCCAGCATTTT

v_call: TRBV2
d_call: TRBD2
j_call: TRBJ2-1
clone_size: .
cdr3_aa: CASSENPSGFYNEQFF
cdr3_nt: TGTGCCAGCAGTGAGAATCCTAGCGGCTTCTACAATGAGCAGTTCTTC

v_call: TRBV10-3
d_call: .
j_call: TRBJ2-3
clone_size: .
cdr3_aa: CAISSTDADTQYF
cdr3_nt: TGTGCCATCAGTTCGACTGATGCAGATACGCAGTATTTT

v_call: TRBV27
d_call: .
j_call: TRBJ1-1
clone_size: .
cdr3_aa: CASSLNLRATGAFF
cdr3_nt: TGTGCCAGCAGTTTAAATCTGAGGGCCACGGGGGCTTTCTTT

v_call: TRBV4-3
d_call: TRBD2
j_call: TRBJ2-7
clone_size: once
cdr3_aa: CASSPGLAAYEQYF
cdr3_nt: TGCGCCAGCAGCCCGGGACTAGCGGCCTACGAGCAGTACTTC